These T cell receptor beta chains were read from a single sample in a study of blood T cell repertoires in COVID-19. Clones were read by immunoSEQ multiplex PCR, and TCRdb kept only the in-frame ones, dropping some. The sample consists of approximately 240,000 clones, approximately 86% of them appearing once. The specimen was PBMCs or T cells enriched from blood (not recorded which). These receptors were taken from a woman aged 25 to 39 with acute COVID-19. Each CDR3 is given with its conserved first and last residue. D genes are given only for firm matches. The listing skips clone size in some rows; elsewhere it reads once, few, many or a size class.

TRBJ2-7 13 - - TRBV29-1 TGCAGCGTTGAGGGGCAGAACGTGGGGGAGCAGTACTTC CSVEGQNVGEQYF
TRBJ2-5 14 - - TRBV7-9 TGTGCCAGCAGCTTAGTTCGGGACCAAGAGACCCAGTACTTC CASSLVRDQETQYF
TRBJ1-6 15 - - TRBV13 TGTGCCAGCAGCTTAGGGCGGGGCGATAATTCACCCCTCCACTTT CASSLGRGDNSPLHF
TRBJ1-2 12 once - TRBV5-1 TGCGCCAGCAGCTTGGAGGGGCGCGGCTACACCTTC CASSLEGRGYTF
TRBJ2-5 16 - - TRBV3-1/TRBV3-2 TGTGCCAGCAGCCAAGATTTGTCTAGCCCCCAAGAGACCCAGTACTTC CASSQDLSSPQETQYF
TRBJ2-3 15 - TRBD2 TRBV18 TGTGCCAGCTCGCCCACTAGCGGGGGGGCAGATACGCAGTATTTT CASSPTSGGADTQYF
TRBJ2-3 15 - TRBD2 TRBV27 TGTGCCAGCAGGACCGGGACTAGCAGCACAGATACGCAGTATTTT CASRTGTSSTDTQYF
TRBJ2-7 15 - TRBD2 TRBV4-2 TGTGCCAGCAGCCAAGATAGCGGGGGGAGTTACGAGCAGTACTTC CASSQDSGGSYEQYF
TRBJ2-1 18 - TRBD2 TRBV7-2 TGTGCCAGCAGCTCGAGCTGGACTAGCGGGAGGGAAAACAATGAGCAGTTCTTC CASSSSWTSGRENNEQFF
TRBJ1-2 14 - TRBD1 TRBV19 TGTGCCAGTAGTATGGGACAGGAAGCCTATGGCTACACCTTC CASSMGQEAYGYTF
TRBJ1-5 17 - - TRBV28 TGTGCCAGCACCCTGGGGAGCGTCTGGTGGTCACGCCAGCCCCAGCATTTT CASTLGSVWWSRQPQHF
TRBJ2-3 16 - - TRBV5-1 TGCGCCAGCAGTCCCACAACGGGGGGCTCGGCAGATACGCAGTATTTT CASSPTTGGSADTQYF
TRBJ2-2 14 - - TRBV9 TGTGCCAGCAGCGTAGCGGGTGGCACCGGGGAGCTGTTTTTT CASSVAGGTGELFF
TRBJ2-7 13 - - TRBV18 TGTGCCAGCTCACCATCCGATGGGCAGGCTCAGTACTTC CASSPSDGQAQYF
TRBJ1-1 15 - - TRBV18 TGTGCCAGCTCACCTCGACAGGAGGAATACACTGAAGCTTTCTTT CASSPRQEEYTEAFF
TRBJ2-1 15 - TRBD2 TRBV13 TGTGCCAGCAGCGCCACTAGCGGGAGCGACAATGAGCAGTTCTTC CASSATSGSDNEQFF
TRBJ1-2 11 few - TRBV29-1 TGCAGCGCTAGACAGAGCTATGGCTACACCTTC CSARQSYGYTF
TRBJ1-4 15 - - TRBV28 TGTGCCAGCAGTTCCTCACAGGGCGCGGGCGAAAAACTGTTTTTT CASSSSQGAGEKLFF
TRBJ2-1 15 - TRBD2 TRBV6-4 TGTGCCAGCAGTCTTCGGGGGGAGGTCTACAATGAGCAGTTCTTC CASSLRGEVYNEQFF
TRBJ1-5 15 - - TRBV6-5 TGTGCCAGCACCCCGGGGCCAGGGGCAGGGCAGCCCCAGCATTTT CASTPGPGAGQPQHF
TRBJ2-1 16 - - TRBV28 TGTGCCAGCAGCCTCAGACAGATCCGCTCCTACAATGAGCAGTTCTTC CASSLRQIRSYNEQFF
TRBJ1-1 15 - TRBD1 TRBV7-8 TGTGCCAGCAGCGCCGGGACAGGGAAAAACACTGAAGCTTTCTTT CASSAGTGKNTEAFF
TRBJ2-2 13 - TRBD1 TRBV19 TGTGCCGGCCGACAGGGGATGGTCGGGGAGCTGTTTTTT CAGRQGMVGELFF
TRBJ2-1 13 - - TRBV5-1 TGCGCCAGCCATGCAGGGGACTACAATGAGCAGTTCTTC CASHAGDYNEQFF
TRBJ2-1 16 once - TRBV19 TGTGCCAGTAGTATAAATTGGCAGAGTGGGGCCAATGAGCAGTTCTTC CASSINWQSGANEQFF
TRBJ2-7 16 few TRBD2 TRBV11-1 TGTGCCAGCAGCTTAGTACCAGCGGGAGGACCCTACGAGCAGTACTTC CASSLVPAGGPYEQYF
TRBJ1-6 14 once TRBD1 TRBV10-3 TGTGCCACCCACACCGGGACAGAGAATTCACCCCTCCACTTT CATHTGTENSPLHF
TRBJ1-5 14 few TRBD1 TRBV2 TGTGCCAGCAGTGAGCAGGGGGGCAATCAGCCCCAGCATTTT CASSEQGGNQPQHF
TRBJ1-1 13 - - TRBV12-3/TRBV12-4 TGTGCCAGCAGTTTGAATAGGAACACTGAAGCTTTCTTT CASSLNRNTEAFF
TRBJ2-1 15 once TRBD2 TRBV7-9 TGTGCCAGCGGGGGAATAGCGGGAGTAAGGGGCGAGCAGTTCTTC CASGGIAGVRGEQFF
TRBJ2-5 17 - - TRBV6-1 TGTGCCAGCAGTGAAGTCTGGGGCGCTGGGGTAGGGGAGACCCAGTACTTC CASSEVWGAGVGETQYF
TRBJ1-1 12 - - TRBV6-5 TGTGCCAGCGGAATCCGGGGGGCTGAAGCTTTCTTT CASGIRGAEAFF
TRBJ2-5 16 - TRBD2 TRBV10-3 TGTGCCATCAGCTCAGGACTAGCGGGACCCCAAGAGACCCAGTACTTC CAISSGLAGPQETQYF
TRBJ1-1 18 - TRBD1 TRBV5-1 TGCGCCAGCAGCTCATATAAGCGACAGGGGGCGAGTTTAACTGAAGCTTTCTTT CASSSYKRQGASLTEAFF
TRBJ2-7 15 - - TRBV27 TGTGCCAGCAGTTTACGGACTCCTCCCAGAGGCGAGCAGTACTTC CASSLRTPPRGEQYF
TRBJ2-5 17 - TRBD2 TRBV9 TGTGCCAGCAGCTTAGGACTAGCGGGGACCTTCCAAGAGACCCAGTACTTC CASSLGLAGTFQETQYF
TRBJ2-2 14 - - TRBV11-2 TGTGCCAGCAGCACGGGACAGAACACCGGGGAGCTGTTTTTT CASSTGQNTGELFF
TRBJ2-7 13 once TRBD1 TRBV30 TGTGCCTGGAGCACACAGGGGGCGGACGAGCAGTACTTC CAWSTQGADEQYF